This T cell receptor (beta chain) was profiled in a study of blood T cell repertoires in COVID-19. Study in general: Samples came from the United States, Italy and Spain, spanning acute and convalescent COVID-19. Sources were T cells, B-cell-depleted T cells, or PBMCs; the material itself was cDNA or gDNA.

This clone was seen only once. Sequencing was performed with immunoSEQ multiplex PCR; in TCRdb, only in-frame clones are kept and a portion is missing. The sample holds 94,000 or so clones, roughly 91% seen once. Germline V gene data show CDR1 as LGHDT and CDR2 as YNNKEL (reference sequence). The CDR3 runs 13 residues. The V gene lost 1 base and the J gene lost 7 bases, with 7 bases spanning the gap. This sequence was found in a woman older than 75 with active COVID-19. The sequencing input was peripheral blood. The V call is TRBV3-1 (or the pseudogene TRBV3-2), the J call TRBJ2-2; D gene unclear. The CDR3, as DNA: TGTGCCAGCAGCCAAGTCCTTTTCGGGGAGCTGTTTTTT. It specifies CASSQVLFGELFF.